The next 22 T cell receptor beta chains were all read from a single sample in a study of cytomegalovirus exposure and HLA in healthy donors. In the PCR, 60 Vbeta and 13 Jbeta primers were used. Only in-frame clones appear in the TCRdb table, and some are missing; sequencing was by immunoSEQ multiplex PCR. Of approximately 170,000 clones in the sample, around 80% are singletons; the top ten hold 0.95% to 1.5%. The sequencing sample was made of PBMCs. The source is a boy between 2 and 10 years old in good health and CMV-seronegative.

This clone was counted only a few times. The gene calls are TRBV30 and TRBJ2-1; 12 bases match TRBD1. V gave up 3 bases and J gave up 4 bases; unmatched junction bases: 7. The germline V gene has CDR1 GTSNPN and CDR2 SVGIG (reference sequence). The CDR3 is made up of 16 amino acids. The CDR3 sequence is CAWRKQGQGAYNEQFF. The CDR3 DNA follows: TGTGCCTGGAGGAAACAGGGACAGGGGGCTTACAATGAGCAGTTCTTC.

This rearrangement joins TRBV18 to TRBJ2-7, with 7 bases fitting TRBD2. CDR1 and CDR2 (germline): KGHSH, LQKENI. The CDR3 loop spans 11 amino acids. V was pared by 3 bases and J by 12 bases, with 5 bases of the junction left unmatched. CDR3 region: CASSPAGALYF. The CDR3 coding sequence is TGTGCCAGCTCACCTGCGGGAGCTCTGTACTTC.

This clone was seen a handful of times. The gene calls are TRBV4-3 and TRBJ2-3, with TRBD2 identical over 9 bases. The length of the CDR3 is 21 residues. CDR1 and CDR2 from the germline V gene are LGHNA and YSLEER. Trimming removed 4 bases from V and 5 bases from J; junction bases left unmatched: 25. The CDR3 is CASSPLIWPTAAGGPRDTQYF. DNA for the CDR3: TGCGCCAGCAGCCCCTTGATATGGCCGACGGCAGCGGGGGGCCCGAGAGATACGCAGTATTTT.

The rearrangement joins TRBV7-8 to TRBJ2-5; TRBD2 aligns across 7 bases. The CDR3 is 12 residues long. V shed 0 bases and J 9 bases; nucleotides not matched to a gene: 1. CDR1 SGHVS and CDR2 FQNEAQ come from the germline V gene. CDR3 bases: TGTGCCAGCAGCTTAGCCCGGGAGGCCCAGTACTTC. It specifies CASSLAREAQYF.

The chain couples TRBV28 to TRBJ1-2; tentative D call: TRBD1 (5 bases). V shed 6 bases and J shed 3 bases, with 17 bases lying between them. Germline loops: CDR1 MDHEN, CDR2 SYDVKM. The CDR3 extends over 15 amino acids. The CDR3 DNA is TGTGCCAGCAGGCCAGGACACGCGATTCACTATGGCTACACCTTC. Its translation is CASRPGHAIHYGYTF.

V usage is TRBV6-1 and J usage is TRBJ2-4; no clear D gene. The V and J ends lost 0 bases and 2 bases respectively, with 17 bases between them. The germline V gene has CDR1 MNHNS and CDR2 SASEGT. The CDR3 is made up of 18 amino acids. Here the CDR3 DNA reads TGTGCCAGCAGTGAAGCCCTACGGTCGATCAGGACCAAAAACATTCAGTACTTC. This encodes CASSEALRSIRTKNIQYF.

The V and J genes are TRBV4-1 and TRBJ2-2; 11 bases fit TRBD2. Germline lookup yields CDR1 MGHRA and CDR2 YSYEKL. J lost 4 bases, V lost 0 bases, and 7 bases had no gene match. The CDR3 is 18 amino acids. DNA of the CDR3: TGCGCCAGCAGCCAAGATTACCGACTAGCGGGGACCACCGGGGAGCTGTTTTTT. This translates into CASSQDYRLAGTTGELFF.

V and J are TRBV29-1 and TRBJ2-1, with a weak D call TRBD2 (6 bases). V was shortened by 3 bases and J by 7 bases, with 13 bases between the two germline ends. This CDR3 is built from 13 residues. CDR1 is SQVTM, CDR2 ANQGSEA, per germline. CDR3 protein: CSVDFGGRNEQFF. The CDR3, as DNA: TGCAGCGTTGATTTCGGGGGACGGAATGAGCAGTTCTTC.

This sequence joins TRBV4-3 and TRBJ1-6; D is uncertain. The CDR3 runs 15 residues. V lost 3 bases to trimming and J lost 6 bases, with 12 bases between them. The germline V gene encodes CDR1 LGHNA and CDR2 YSLEER. CDR3: CASSHRDMGNSPLHF. The CDR3 DNA follows: TGCGCCAGCAGCCATCGTGACATGGGTAATTCACCCCTCCACTTT.

The J gene is TRBJ2-3, the V gene TRBV7-2; 7 nucleotides match TRBD2. This CDR3 contains 15 residues. Looked up from germline, CDR1 is SGHTA and CDR2 is FQGNSA. V shed 0 bases and J 2 bases; nucleotides not matched to a gene: 2. CDR3 amino acids: CASSLAGGDTDTQYF. CDR3 nucleotide sequence: TGTGCCAGCAGCTTAGCGGGGGGGGACACAGATACGCAGTATTTT.

This chain links TRBV4-1 with TRBJ1-2; D remains unclear. The CDR3 is 16 residues long. V was trimmed by 0 bases and J by 2 bases, leaving 13 bases between them. Germline-derived CDR1 and CDR2 are MGHRA and YSYEKL. CDR3 in DNA: TGCGCCAGCAGCCAAGATAGGAGTCGCATCAACTATGGCTACACCTTC. This translates into CASSQDRSRINYGYTF.

In its sample, this clone was seen a few times. The chain couples TRBV5-4 to TRBJ1-1, with 11 bases fitting TRBD1. V lost 4 bases and J lost 2; bases outside the gene matches: 4. This CDR3 contains 15 residues. CDR1 and CDR2 (germline): SGHNT, YYREEE (reference sequence). CDR3 loop: CASSGTGGGNTEAFF. DNA for the CDR3: TGTGCCAGCAGCGGGACAGGGGGAGGAAACACTGAAGCTTTCTTT.

The chain combines TRBV4-3 with TRBJ2-7; D uncertain. CDR3 length: 14 amino acids. V lost 4 bases to trimming and J lost 5 bases, with 15 bases between them. The germline CDR1 and CDR2 sequences are LGHNA and YSLEER. The CDR3 coding sequence is TGCGCCAGCAGCCCCGACGGAGCAAATGACGAGCAGTACTTC. Translating it yields CASSPDGANDEQYF.

This clone appeared once. This chain joins TRBV6-6 and TRBJ1-2; the match to TRBD1 covers 8 bases. This CDR3 spans 14 amino acids. The ends lost 5 bases at V and 0 bases at J; junction bases unmatched: 2. CDR1 and CDR2 (germline): MNHNY, SVGAGI (reference sequence). CDR3 nucleotides: TGTGCCAGCAGTACGGGACAGGCTAACTATGGCTACACCTTC. Translating it yields CASSTGQANYGYTF.

This clone has just a few counts. This rearrangement joins TRBV6-5 to TRBJ1-2, with 7 bases fitting TRBD1. The germline CDR1 and CDR2 sequences are MNHEY and SVGAGI. V lost 5 bases to trimming and J lost 8 bases; unmatched junction nucleotides: 14. The CDR3 is 15 residues long. CDR3 in DNA: TGTGCCAGCAGTGCCCTGAACACAGGGGTGGTCGGCTACACCTTC. This sequence encodes CASSALNTGVVGYTF.

This clone appeared once. V usage is TRBV19 and J usage is TRBJ1-2, with D possibly TRBD1 on 6 matching bases. The germline gives CDR1 LNHDA, CDR2 SQIVND (reference sequence). V dropped 0 bases and J dropped 0 bases, with 14 bases sitting between them. The CDR3 has 17 amino acids. The CDR3 loop is CASSIDDVTGSNYGYTF. Here the CDR3 DNA reads TGTGCCAGTAGTATAGATGATGTGACAGGTTCTAACTATGGCTACACCTTC.

The J gene is TRBJ2-4, the V gene TRBV6-1; TRBD1 agrees at 7 bases. The length of the CDR3 is 12 residues. The germline CDR1 and CDR2 sequences are MNHNS and SASEGT. V lost 8 bases, J lost 5 bases, and 3 bases stayed unmatched. The CDR3 DNA sequence: TGTGCCAGCGGACAGGAGGAAAACATTCAGTACTTC. Residues: CASGQEENIQYF.

The gene calls are TRBV6-6 and TRBJ2-2; 8 bases map to TRBD2. The CDR3 extends over 16 amino acids. The ends lost 5 bases at V and 2 bases at J; junction bases unmatched: 7. Looked up from germline, CDR1 is MNHNY and CDR2 is SVGAGI (reference sequence). CDR3 loop: CASSPSGGLNTGELFF. CDR3 sequence (DNA): TGTGCCAGCAGTCCTTCGGGGGGGCTTAACACCGGGGAGCTGTTTTTT.

This rearrangement joins TRBV6-5 to TRBJ2-2; TRBD2 might be the D (7 bases). V shed 6 bases and J shed 5 bases, with 16 bases lying between them. This CDR3 is 15 amino acids long. CDR1 is MNHEY, CDR2 SVGAGI, per germline. This chain's CDR3 is CASSKGGPRTGELFF. The CDR3 DNA follows: TGTGCCAGCAGCAAGGGGGGGCCGAGAACCGGGGAGCTGTTTTTT.

This clone was seen a handful of times. This rearrangement joins TRBV29-1 to TRBJ2-7, with 8 bases that match TRBD2. CDR3 length: 16 residues. CDR1 and CDR2 from the germline V gene are SQVTM and ANQGSEA. With 1 base clipped from V and 6 bases from J, the junction kept 14 bases outside the gene matches. The CDR3 here is CSVEGWSSGTTGEQYF. Here the CDR3 DNA reads TGCAGCGTTGAAGGGTGGAGTAGCGGGACGACAGGCGAGCAGTACTTC.

V is TRBV6-6 and J is TRBJ2-7; perhaps TRBD2 as D (6 bases). Trimming shortened V by 5 bases and J by 2 bases, and 13 bases separated the two germline ends. Per germline, CDR1 MNHNY and CDR2 SVGAGI (reference sequence). The CDR3 totals 14 residues. This chain's CDR3 is CASSPSGSPYEQYF. For the CDR3, the DNA is TGTGCCAGCAGTCCCTCCGGGAGCCCCTACGAGCAGTACTTC.

The V gene is TRBV5-1, the J gene TRBJ2-1; TRBD1 matches at 8 bases. CDR1 is SGHRS, CDR2 YFSETQ, per germline. After removal of 0 bases from V and 0 bases from J, the junction contained 2 bases not matched to a gene. The CDR3 totals 16 residues. The DNA for the CDR3 is TGCGCCAGCAGCTTGGGACAGGGGAACTCCTACAATGAGCAGTTCTTC. Its translation is CASSLGQGNSYNEQFF.